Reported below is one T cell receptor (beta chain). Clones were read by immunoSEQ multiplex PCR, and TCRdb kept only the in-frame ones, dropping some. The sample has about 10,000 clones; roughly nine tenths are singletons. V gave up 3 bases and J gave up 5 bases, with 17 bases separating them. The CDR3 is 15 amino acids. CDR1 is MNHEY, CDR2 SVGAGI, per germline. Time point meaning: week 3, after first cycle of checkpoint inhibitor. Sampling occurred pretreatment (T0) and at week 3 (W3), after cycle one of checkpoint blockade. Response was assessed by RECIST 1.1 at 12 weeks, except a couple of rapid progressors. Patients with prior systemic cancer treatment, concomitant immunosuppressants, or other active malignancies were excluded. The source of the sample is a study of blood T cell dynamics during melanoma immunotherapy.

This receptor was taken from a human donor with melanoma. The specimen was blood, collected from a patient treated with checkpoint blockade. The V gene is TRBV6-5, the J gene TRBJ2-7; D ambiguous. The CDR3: CASSYRFSLVHEQYF. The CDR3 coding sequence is TGTGCCAGCAGTTATAGGTTCTCGCTCGTCCACGAGCAGTACTTC.